This T cell receptor (beta chain) comes out of a study of blood T cell repertoires in COVID-19. Turning to the study itself: Italy, Spain and the United States were the sources of the convalescent and acute COVID-19 samples. PBMCs, B-cell-depleted T cells, or T cells provided the cDNA or gDNA that made up the material.

Trimming cost V 3 bases and J 8 bases, with 10 bases left between them. Germline assignment: CDR1 SGHAT and CDR2 FQDESV (reference sequence). The CDR3 is 13 residues long. In the original processing: Amplification of reference gene primers was used by the study to estimate nucleated cell counts. The data were produced by immunoSEQ multiplex PCR, yet TCRdb's version contains in-frame clones alone and is incomplete. V and J calls and clone size are copied from that table; D and trimming were computed from the DNA. In the table there are roughly 220,000 clones, 80% to 85% of which are singletons. This clone appeared a single time.

The chain employs TRBV11-1 and TRBJ1-4; a weak D match, TRBD1 (5 bases). Sequencing was carried out using peripheral blood. The source is a woman in her thirties who had recovered from COVID-19. CDR3 protein: CASSFSQGEKLFF. CDR3 nucleotides: TGTGCCAGCAGCTTCTCCCAGGGAGAAAAACTGTTTTTT.